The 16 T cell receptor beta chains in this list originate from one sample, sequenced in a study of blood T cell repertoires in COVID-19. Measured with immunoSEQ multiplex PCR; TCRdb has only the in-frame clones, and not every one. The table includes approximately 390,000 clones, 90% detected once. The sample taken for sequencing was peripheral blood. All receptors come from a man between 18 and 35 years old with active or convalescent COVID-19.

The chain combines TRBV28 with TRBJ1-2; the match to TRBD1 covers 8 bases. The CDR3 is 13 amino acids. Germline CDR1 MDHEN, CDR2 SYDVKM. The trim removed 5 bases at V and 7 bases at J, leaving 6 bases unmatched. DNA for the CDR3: TGTGCCAGCAGTGACGGACAGGGTTTTGGCTACACCTTC. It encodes CASSDGQGFGYTF.

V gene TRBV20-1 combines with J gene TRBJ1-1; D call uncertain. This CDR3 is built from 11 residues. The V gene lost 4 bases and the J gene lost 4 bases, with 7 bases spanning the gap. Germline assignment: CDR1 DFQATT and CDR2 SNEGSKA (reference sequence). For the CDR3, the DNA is TGCAGTGCTACCGATAGCACTGAAGCTTTCTTT. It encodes CSATDSTEAFF.

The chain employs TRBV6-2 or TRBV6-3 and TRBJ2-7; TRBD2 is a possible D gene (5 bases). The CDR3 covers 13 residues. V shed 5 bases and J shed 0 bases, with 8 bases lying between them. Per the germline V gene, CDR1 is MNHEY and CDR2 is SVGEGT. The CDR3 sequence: CASSTGNSYEQYF. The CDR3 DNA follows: TGTGCCAGCAGTACCGGGAACTCCTACGAGCAGTACTTC.

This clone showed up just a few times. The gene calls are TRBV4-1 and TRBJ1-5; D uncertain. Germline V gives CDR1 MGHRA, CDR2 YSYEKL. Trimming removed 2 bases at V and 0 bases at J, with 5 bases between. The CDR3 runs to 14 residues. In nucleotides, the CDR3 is TGCGCCAGCAGCCAATTGAGTAGCAATCAGCCCCAGCATTTT. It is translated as CASSQLSSNQPQHF.

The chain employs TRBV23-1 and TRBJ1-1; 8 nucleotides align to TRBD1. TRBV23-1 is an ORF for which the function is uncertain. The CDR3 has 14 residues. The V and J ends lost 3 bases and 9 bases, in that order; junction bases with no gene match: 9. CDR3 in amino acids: CASSHHRDRKKAFF. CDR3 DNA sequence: TGCGCCAGCAGTCACCACCGGGACAGGAAGAAAGCTTTCTTT.

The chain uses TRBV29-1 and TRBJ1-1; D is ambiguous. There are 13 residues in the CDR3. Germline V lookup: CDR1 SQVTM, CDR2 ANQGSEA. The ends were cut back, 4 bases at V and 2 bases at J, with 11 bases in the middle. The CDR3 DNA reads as TGCAGCGTTGTCACGTGGGCAAACACTGAAGCTTTCTTT. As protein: CSVVTWANTEAFF.

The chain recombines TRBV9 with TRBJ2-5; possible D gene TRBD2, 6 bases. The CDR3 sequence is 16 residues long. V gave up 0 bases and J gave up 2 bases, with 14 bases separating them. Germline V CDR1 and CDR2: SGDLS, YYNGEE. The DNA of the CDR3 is TGTGCCAGCAGCGTAGCAGGTAGGGGAGGACAAGAGACCCAGTACTTC. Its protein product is CASSVAGRGGQETQYF.

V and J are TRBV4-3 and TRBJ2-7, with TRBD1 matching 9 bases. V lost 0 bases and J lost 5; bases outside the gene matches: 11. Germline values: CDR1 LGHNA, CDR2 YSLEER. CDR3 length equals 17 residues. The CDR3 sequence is CASSQDPTGGRPNEQYF. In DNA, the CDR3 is TGCGCCAGCAGCCAAGATCCCACAGGGGGCCGTCCCAACGAGCAGTACTTC.

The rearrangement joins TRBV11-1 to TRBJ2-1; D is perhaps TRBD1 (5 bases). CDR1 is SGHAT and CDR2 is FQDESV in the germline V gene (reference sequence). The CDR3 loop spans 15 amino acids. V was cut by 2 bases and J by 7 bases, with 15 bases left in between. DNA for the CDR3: TGTGCCAGCAGCTTAACCGGAGTAAGGGGTAATGAGCAGTTCTTC. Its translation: CASSLTGVRGNEQFF.

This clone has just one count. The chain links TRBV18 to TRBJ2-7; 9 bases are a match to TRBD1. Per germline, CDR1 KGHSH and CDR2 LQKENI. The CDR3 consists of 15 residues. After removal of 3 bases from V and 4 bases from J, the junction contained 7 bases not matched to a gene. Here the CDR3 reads CASSPDRGTLYEQYF. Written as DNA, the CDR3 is TGTGCCAGCTCACCGGACAGGGGTACGCTTTACGAGCAGTACTTC. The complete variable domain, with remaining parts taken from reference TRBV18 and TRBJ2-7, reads NAGVMQNPRHLVRRRGQEARLRCSPMKGHSHVYWYRQLPEEGLKFMVYLQKENIIDESGMPKERFSAEFPKEGPSILRIQQVVRGDSAAYFCASSPDRGTLYEQYFGPGTRLTVT.

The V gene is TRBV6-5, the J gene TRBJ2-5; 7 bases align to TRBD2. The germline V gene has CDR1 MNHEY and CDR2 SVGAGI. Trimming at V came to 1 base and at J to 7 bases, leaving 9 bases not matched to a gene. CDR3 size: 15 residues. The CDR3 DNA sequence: TGTGCCAGCAGTTACTTAGACAGCGGACTAGGGACCCAGTACTTC. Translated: CASSYLDSGLGTQYF.

The CDR3 sequence: CASSEWGGTQETQYF. The CDR3 bases are TGTGCCAGCAGTGAGTGGGGGGGGACCCAAGAGACCCAGTACTTC. The chain recombines TRBV2 with TRBJ2-5; 7 positions agree with TRBD2. CDR1 and CDR2 (germline): SNHLY, FYNNEI. CDR3 size: 15 residues. Losses at the gene ends were 3 bases for V and 1 base for J; bases not matched to a gene: 5. The entire variable domain, with the rest obtained from reference TRBV2 and TRBJ2-5, is as follows: EPEVTQTPSHQVTQMGQEVILRCVPISNHLYFYWYRQILGQKVEFLVSFYNNEISEKSEIFDDQFSVERPDGSNFTLKIRSTKLEDSAMYFCASSEWGGTQETQYFGPGTRLLVL.

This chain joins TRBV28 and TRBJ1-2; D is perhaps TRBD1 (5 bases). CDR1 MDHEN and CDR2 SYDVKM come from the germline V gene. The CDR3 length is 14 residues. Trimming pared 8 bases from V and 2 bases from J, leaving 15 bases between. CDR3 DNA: TGTGCCAGCTCCGCAGGGAGGGCGAACTATGGCTACACCTTC. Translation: CASSAGRANYGYTF.

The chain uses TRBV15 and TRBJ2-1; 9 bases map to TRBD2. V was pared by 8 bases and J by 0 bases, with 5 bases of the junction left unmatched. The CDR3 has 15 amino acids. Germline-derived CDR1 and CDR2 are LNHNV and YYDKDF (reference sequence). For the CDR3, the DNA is TGTGCCACCCGCGGGGGGGCCAGCTCCTACAATGAGCAGTTCTTC. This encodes CATRGGASSYNEQFF.

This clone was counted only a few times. In DNA form, the CDR3 reads TGTGCCAGTAGTCCAGTCCGGGGTTCACCCCTCCACTTT. The encoded protein is CASSPVRGSPLHF. This chain joins TRBV19 and TRBJ1-6; D not certain. The CDR3 runs 13 residues. CDR1 and CDR2 (germline): LNHDA, SQIVND (reference sequence). V gave up 5 bases and J gave up 9 bases, with 11 bases separating them.

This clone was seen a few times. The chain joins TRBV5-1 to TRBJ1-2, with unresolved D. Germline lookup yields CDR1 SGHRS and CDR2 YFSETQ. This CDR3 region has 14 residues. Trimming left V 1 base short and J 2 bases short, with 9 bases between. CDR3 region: CASSLQVGNYGYTF. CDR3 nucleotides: TGCGCCAGCAGCTTGCAGGTTGGGAACTATGGCTACACCTTC.